Presented here are 27 T cell receptor beta chains from one specimen sequenced in a study of blood T cells in healthy people across ages. Using a J-beta primer mix together with a sample-barcoded 5' primer, a second PCR was run for roughly 7 to 11 cycles. TCRdb re-called the 5' RACE reads through MiXCR, storing one row per CDR3 protein. The sample shows approximately 1,000,000 distinct CDR3 sequences, 40% to 55% of them seen only once. Sample: blood. These receptors came from a woman aged 55-70 years in good health.

In the case of this clonotype: Compared with germline, one end of the junction differs, possibly owing to a read error. The chain employs TRBV27 and TRBJ2-5; TRBD2 might be the D (7 bases). The CDR3 is 16 residues long. CDR1 and CDR2 (germline): MNHEY, SMNVEV (reference sequence). CDR3 amino acids: CASSLSGGRRDNEQYF. CDR3 nucleotide sequence: TGTGCCAGTAGTTTATCTGGCGGGAGAAGGGACAATGAGCAGTACTTC.

In DNA, the CDR3 is TGTGCCAGCAGCAGTAAGGGGATTTTTGATGGCTACACCTTC. This translates into CASSSKGIFDGYTF. The chain joins TRBV3-1 to TRBJ1-2; D perhaps matches TRBD1 (5 bases). V dropped 5 bases and J dropped 6 bases, with 16 bases sitting between them. The CDR3 contains 14 residues. Germline CDR1 is LGHDT and CDR2 is YNNKEL (reference sequence).

This sequence joins TRBV6-1 and TRBJ2-1; D is perhaps TRBD2 (5 bases). Germline-derived CDR1 and CDR2 are MNHNS and SASEGT. The ends were cut back, 11 bases at V and 3 bases at J, with 17 bases in the middle. CDR3 length equals 14 residues. The CDR3 loop reads CAGTVTRFYNEQFF. Here the CDR3 DNA reads TGTGCCGGCACAGTCACTAGATTCTACAATGAGCAGTTCTTC.

The table lists this clonotype with a few counts. The V call is TRBV27, the J call TRBJ2-5; 12 bases map to TRBD1. V lost 6 bases to trimming and J lost 1 base; unmatched junction nucleotides: 3. The CDR3 is made up of 15 amino acids. CDR1 and CDR2 from the germline V gene are MNHEY and SMNVEV (reference sequence). The CDR3 loop reads CASSRDRGPQETQYF. In nucleotides, the CDR3 is TGTGCCAGCAGCCGGGACAGGGGGCCCCAAGAGACCCAGTACTTC.

The gene calls are TRBV5-1 and TRBJ2-1; D gene uncertain. Trimming shortened V by 7 bases and J by 7 bases, and 24 bases separated the two germline ends. Germline CDR1 reads SGHRS; CDR2 reads YFSETQ. This CDR3 is 16 amino acids long. The CDR3 DNA follows: TGCGCCAGCGACCACGGATCCAGGATCCAAGCGAATGAGCAGTTCTTC. Translating it yields CASDHGSRIQANEQFF.

This sequence joins TRBV11-2 and TRBJ2-3; possibly TRBD1 for D (6 bases). CDR3 size: 16 residues. V lost 5 bases to trimming and J lost 2 bases, with 17 bases between them. The germline gives CDR1 SGHAT, CDR2 FQNNGV. This CDR3 is CASSQNRDTLTDTQYF. The CDR3 region has the DNA TGTGCCAGCAGCCAGAACCGGGACACTCTCACAGATACGCAGTATTTT.

The V gene is TRBV15, the J gene TRBJ1-5; unclear D gene. The CDR3 extends over 14 amino acids. Germline V gives CDR1 LNHNV, CDR2 YYDKDF (reference sequence). Deletions cut 0 bases from V and 7 bases from J, with 10 bases between. CDR3 sequence (DNA): TGTGCCACCAGCAGAGATTTTCGGCGGCAGCCCCAGCATTTT. Its protein product is CATSRDFRRQPQHF.

J is TRBJ2-3 and V is TRBV7-6; a weak D match, TRBD2 (6 bases). The CDR3 has 15 amino acids. Trimming shortened V by 3 bases and J by 0 bases, and 10 bases separated the two germline ends. Germline-derived CDR1 and CDR2 are SGHVS and FNYEAQ. As DNA, the CDR3 is TGTGCCAGCAGCTTTTTTAGCGGTAGCACAGATACGCAGTATTTT. It is translated as CASSFFSGSTDTQYF.

The genes are TRBV12-3 or TRBV12-4 and TRBJ1-2; 7 nucleotides line up with TRBD1. This CDR3 has 15 residues. Trimming took 6 bases from V and 4 from J; bases not matched to a gene: 11. CDR3 residues: CASSARRDSFYGYTF. The CDR3 DNA reads as TGTGCCAGCAGCGCCCGGCGGGACAGCTTCTATGGCTACACCTTC.

This clonotype was recorded only once. In DNA form, the CDR3 reads TGCAGTGCTAGAGAGGGCGGGAGAAACACCGGGGAGCTGTTTTTT. It encodes CSAREGGRNTGELFF. The gene calls are TRBV20-1 and TRBJ2-2; TRBD2 matches at 7 bases. Trimming at V came to 0 bases and at J to 2 bases, leaving 3 bases not matched to a gene. Germline V gives CDR1 DFQATT, CDR2 SNEGSKA (reference sequence). The CDR3 is 15 amino acids.

The chain carries TRBV29-1 and TRBJ2-7, with TRBD1 matching 9 bases. Germline CDR1 reads SQVTM; CDR2 reads ANQGSEA. The J segment lost 4 bases and the V segment lost 7 bases, leaving 14 bases of the junction unmatched. This CDR3 comprises 15 residues. CDR3 coding DNA: TGCAGCGCCGAAAAAACCGGGACAGGGCGGTACGAGCAGTACTTC. Its translation is CSAEKTGTGRYEQYF.

In this sample, this clonotype turned up a few times. The rearrangement uses TRBV5-1 and TRBJ1-2, with 7 bases fitting TRBD1. Losses at the gene ends were 0 bases for V and 7 bases for J; bases not matched to a gene: 6. The CDR3 is made up of 14 amino acids. The germline gives CDR1 SGHRS, CDR2 YFSETQ. The CDR3 DNA sequence: TGCGCCAGCAGCTTGGACAGGGGCAAATCTGGCTACACCTTC. It is translated as CASSLDRGKSGYTF.

The V gene is TRBV7-9, the J gene TRBJ2-3; weak D call: TRBD2 (6 bases). The germline V gene has CDR1 SEHNR and CDR2 FQNEAQ (reference sequence). The CDR3 is 16 residues long. Between the trimmed V and J ends, which lost 4 bases and 2 bases, there was a span of 16 bases. CDR3 in DNA: TGTGCCAGCAGCTCCCCGGTTTTGCGGGACACAGATACGCAGTATTTT. It specifies CASSSPVLRDTDTQYF.

This clonotype was seen many times. V usage is TRBV28 and J usage is TRBJ2-7; D remains ambiguous. CDR3 length: 12 residues. V lost 5 bases to trimming and J lost 1 base, with 6 bases between them. Per the germline V gene, CDR1 is MDHEN and CDR2 is SYDVKM. CDR3 DNA sequence: TGTGCCAGCAGTATAGGGTCCTACGAGCAGTACTTC. Its translation: CASSIGSYEQYF.

This sequence joins TRBV3-1 and TRBJ1-1; D uncertain. From germline, CDR1 is LGHDT and CDR2 YNNKEL (reference sequence). The CDR3 is 14 amino acids. V lost 1 base and J lost 3, with 9 bases in between. The CDR3 nucleotides read TGTGCCAGCAGCCAAGTTGCCGGATACACTGAAGCTTTCTTT. It encodes CASSQVAGYTEAFF.

This chain joins TRBV20-1 and TRBJ1-1; tentatively, D is TRBD1 (6 bases). The CDR3 runs 14 residues. V shed 0 bases and J shed 4 bases, with 12 bases lying between them. CDR1 DFQATT and CDR2 SNEGSKA come from the germline V gene (reference sequence). Here the CDR3 reads CSARDGGAGTEAFF. The CDR3 DNA reads as TGCAGTGCTAGAGATGGGGGCGCCGGCACTGAAGCTTTCTTT.

The rearrangement links TRBV20-1 to TRBJ2-7; D is possibly TRBD1 (6 bases). The CDR3 runs to 13 residues. CDR1 is DFQATT and CDR2 is SNEGSKA in the germline V gene (reference sequence). Deletions cut 2 bases from V and 3 bases from J, with 11 bases between. The CDR3 DNA reads as TGCAGTGCTAGATCCGGACAGCACTACGAGCAGTACTTC. Translation gives CSARSGQHYEQYF.

The chain employs TRBV6-5 and TRBJ2-7; the D is unclear. CDR3 length: 14 residues. V lost 6 bases and J lost 5, with 17 bases in between. The germline gives CDR1 MNHEY, CDR2 SVGAGI. The CDR3 bases are TGTGCCAGCAGCCTGACGGGCCTTTTGAACGAGCAGTACTTC. This codes for CASSLTGLLNEQYF.

This clonotype came up a few times. The chain couples TRBV12-5 to TRBJ1-2, with 7 bases that match TRBD1. This CDR3 region has 16 residues. The germline CDR1 and CDR2 sequences are LGHNT and FRNRAP. J was trimmed by 0 bases and V by 0 bases; bases with no gene match: 4. In DNA, the CDR3 is TGTGCTAGTGGTTTGGTACACGGACAGGCTAACTATGGCTACACCTTC. This sequence encodes CASGLVHGQANYGYTF.

The J gene is TRBJ1-6, the V gene TRBV15; a possible D gene is TRBD1 (5 bases). The CDR3 contains 15 residues. Trimming took 1 base from V and 4 from J, leaving 8 bases between them. CDR1 is LNHNV, CDR2 YYDKDF, per germline (reference sequence). The CDR3 reads CATSRVGGYNSPLHF. In DNA, the CDR3 is TGTGCCACCAGCAGAGTCGGGGGGTATAATTCACCCCTCCACTTT.

This clonotype was seen only a few times. The chain carries TRBV7-8 and TRBJ2-4, with 7 bases matching TRBD1. The length of the CDR3 is 18 residues. V shed 2 bases and J 0 bases; nucleotides not matched to a gene: 10. Germline V lookup: CDR1 SGHVS, CDR2 FQNEAQ. The chain's CDR3 is CASSLYRRDSLAKNIQYF. The CDR3 DNA is TGTGCCAGCAGCTTATACCGCCGGGACAGCCTAGCCAAAAACATTCAGTACTTC.

The V call is TRBV20-1, the J call TRBJ2-3; 7 bases match TRBD1. After removal of 3 bases from V and 6 bases from J, the junction contained 15 bases not matched to a gene. This CDR3 comprises 16 residues. Germline CDR1 reads DFQATT; CDR2 reads SNEGSKA (reference sequence). CDR3 loop: CSARRPGQIILDTQYF. In nucleotides, the CDR3 is TGCAGTGCTAGGCGCCCGGGACAGATAATTTTGGATACGCAGTATTTT.

The table lists this clonotype with many counts. This chain links TRBV20-1 with TRBJ1-2; D not resolved. CDR1 and CDR2 from the germline V gene are DFQATT and SNEGSKA (reference sequence). The ends were cut back, 2 bases at V and 4 bases at J, with 11 bases in the middle. The CDR3 totals 13 residues. The CDR3 nucleotides read TGCAGTGCTAGAAACTCACCTGGCTATGGCTACACCTTC. Translation gives CSARNSPGYGYTF.

This clonotype was counted between two and nine times. This sequence joins TRBV29-1 and TRBJ1-5; TRBD1 is a possible D gene (5 bases). The CDR3 runs to 13 residues. Trimming took 6 bases from V and 2 from J, leaving 11 bases between them. Germline values: CDR1 SQVTM, CDR2 ANQGSEA. Here the CDR3 DNA reads TGCAGCGTAAGTTCGGGGGGCAATCAGCCCCAGCATTTT. Translation: CSVSSGGNQPQHF.

As concerns this clonotype: The likely explanation is a read error, given a far larger clone one base away. The chain is built from TRBV6-1 and TRBJ2-7; D possibly corresponds to TRBD1 (6 bases). Trimming cost V 5 bases and J 3 bases, with 11 bases left between them. This CDR3 is built from 13 residues. Looked up from germline, CDR1 is MNHNS and CDR2 is SASEGT. In nucleotides, the CDR3 is TGTGCCAGCAGTCGGACAGAGGGCTACGAGCAGTACTTC. Protein: CASSRTEGYEQYF.

This chain joins TRBV5-4 and TRBJ2-1; a possible D gene is TRBD1 (5 bases). The DNA matches TRBJ2-7 better at its end, which makes the J call doubtful. CDR3 size: 14 residues. Germline loops: CDR1 SGHNT, CDR2 YYREEE (reference sequence). The CDR3 region has the DNA TGTGCCAGCAGCTCGGACATCTCATATATTGAGCAGTACTTC. Its protein is CASSSDISYIEQYF.

This clonotype was observed a few times. The chain uses TRBV5-1 and TRBJ2-7, with 11 bases lining up with TRBD2. J was trimmed by 0 bases and V by 2 bases; bases with no gene match: 4. Germline V gene lookup returns CDR1 SGHRS and CDR2 YFSETQ. CDR3 length: 16 amino acids. CDR3 sequence: CASSFIAGGSSYEQYF. The DNA of the CDR3 is TGCGCCAGCAGCTTCATAGCGGGAGGGAGCTCCTACGAGCAGTACTTC.